In its sample, the clone carrying this T cell receptor (beta chain) was seen a few times. Its antigen remains unidentified. By way of CD45RO/CCR7/CD25/CD127/CD95/CD27, the CD4+ regulatory, stem cell-like memory, central memory and naive cells were sorted. In all sorted populations, purity surpassed 95%. cDNA synthesis used the whole RNA isolate, giving expressed TCRB sequences. Method: immunoSEQ multiplex PCR; TCRdb's copy keeps in-frame clones and lacks some. The sample lists about 700,000 clones; under 15% were seen once. This CDR3 has 12 amino acids. V was trimmed by 4 bases and J by 5 bases, leaving 11 bases between them. Per germline, CDR1 GTSNPN and CDR2 SVGIG (reference sequence). This entry belongs to a study of beta chain features in type 1 diabetes. Overall study results and limits: TCRB CDR3 length was moderately but significantly reduced in all four CD4+ subsets of Type 1 diabetes patients. The naive, central memory and Treg TCRB repertoires looked more alike in patients than they did in healthy donors. For type 1 diabetes patients, VDJ junctions showed fewer insertions and more deletions.

The source of this sequence is a young man with type 1 diabetes. The sample taken for sequencing was naive CD4+ T cells from blood. The J gene is TRBJ2-5, the V gene TRBV30; D perhaps matches TRBD2 (6 bases). Here the CDR3 DNA reads TGTGCCTGGACGGGGGACGGGGAGACCCAGTACTTC. Translating gives CAWTGDGETQYF.